One and the same sample provided the 22 T cell receptor beta chains below, sequenced in a study of cytomegalovirus exposure and HLA in healthy donors. Clones were read by immunoSEQ multiplex PCR, and TCRdb kept only the in-frame ones, dropping some. The sample has approximately 90,000 clones; 90% to 95% are singletons. The sample comprised PBMCs. The source of these receptors is a woman aged 25 to 39 in good health and CMV-seropositive.

The chain links TRBV27 to TRBJ2-1; 11 nucleotides align to TRBD2. Germline V lookup: CDR1 MNHEY, CDR2 SMNVEV (reference sequence). CDR3 length equals 18 residues. The V and J ends lost 6 bases and 2 bases, in that order; junction bases with no gene match: 12. CDR3 bases: TGTGCCAGCAGCACTAGAGGTAGCGGGAGGGTCACCTACAATGAGCAGTTCTTC. This gives the protein CASSTRGSGRVTYNEQFF.

The chain has TRBV7-9 and TRBJ2-1, with TRBD2 matching 12 bases. After removal of 7 bases from V and 9 bases from J, the junction contained 13 bases not matched to a gene. Germline V lookup: CDR1 SEHNR, CDR2 FQNEAQ (reference sequence). This CDR3 comprises 16 residues. The CDR3 loop reads CASTYDLAGGPGEQFF. The CDR3 DNA sequence: TGTGCCAGCACCTACGATCTAGCGGGAGGGCCGGGTGAGCAGTTCTTC.

This chain's CDR3 is CASSYGLAGVPDTQYF. CDR3 bases: TGTGCCAGCAGTTACGGCCTAGCGGGAGTCCCAGATACGCAGTATTTT. V and J are TRBV6-6 and TRBJ2-3, with TRBD2 identical over 10 bases. The CDR3 is 16 amino acids. The junction had 6 bases not matched to a gene; V was cut back by 2 bases and J by 4 bases. CDR1 and CDR2 from the germline V gene are MNHNY and SVGAGI (reference sequence).

The V gene is TRBV15, the J gene TRBJ2-7; D call uncertain. In germline, CDR1 is LNHNV, CDR2 YYDKDF (reference sequence). V gave up 0 bases and J gave up 4 bases, with 7 bases separating them. The length of the CDR3 is 13 residues. The CDR3 bases are TGTGCCACCAGCAGAGAGGGCAGGTACGAGCAGTACTTC. Translating gives CATSREGRYEQYF.

The chain uses TRBV4-2 and TRBJ2-7, with TRBD2 as a possible D gene (5 bases). This CDR3 is 18 amino acids long. Germline V CDR1 and CDR2: LGHNA, YNFKEQ. V dropped 0 bases and J dropped 0 bases, with 18 bases sitting between them. The CDR3 nucleotides are TGTGCCAGCAGCCAAGAGATAAGGCGCGGGCCTAGCTCCTACGAGCAGTACTTC. Its translation is CASSQEIRRGPSSYEQYF.

The chain has TRBV6-6 and TRBJ1-2, with 10 nucleotides matching TRBD1. The CDR3 totals 15 residues. The germline V gene has CDR1 MNHNY and CDR2 SVGAGI (reference sequence). V dropped 0 bases and J dropped 8; count of bases not matched to a gene: 6. CDR3 sequence (DNA): TGTGCCAGCAGTTACTCGGGACAGGGGATGAAAGGCTACACCTTC. Its protein product is CASSYSGQGMKGYTF.

The chain uses TRBV7-2 and TRBJ2-7; 15 bases fit TRBD2. The CDR3 runs to 17 residues. V lost 5 bases to trimming and J lost 4 bases; unmatched junction nucleotides: 9. The germline CDR1 and CDR2 sequences are SGHTA and FQGNSA. CDR3: CASSLMGLAGGGYEQYF. The CDR3 DNA follows: TGTGCCAGCAGCCTAATGGGACTAGCGGGAGGAGGGTACGAGCAGTACTTC.

V usage is TRBV9 and J usage is TRBJ2-1; D perhaps matches TRBD2 (6 bases). V was clipped by 0 bases and J by 4 bases, with 14 bases between them. Germline V lookup: CDR1 SGDLS, CDR2 YYNGEE. The CDR3 covers 16 residues. Here the CDR3 DNA reads TGTGCCAGCAGCGTAGCGGGGGTTCCCCCTTACAATGAGCAGTTCTTC. It specifies CASSVAGVPPYNEQFF.

CDR3 DNA sequence: TGTGCCAGCAGTTTAAATCTAGGAGAGGACACTGAAGCTTTCTTT. Encoded protein: CASSLNLGEDTEAFF. The rearrangement uses TRBV28 and TRBJ1-1; D remains unclear. CDR3 length: 15 amino acids. Germline loops: CDR1 MDHEN, CDR2 SYDVKM. The V end was cut by 2 bases, the J end by 3 bases, with 13 bases between.

This chain links TRBV7-8 with TRBJ1-1, with TRBD1 matching over 7 bases. The CDR3 is 14 amino acids. J was trimmed by 1 base and V by 3 bases; bases with no gene match: 2. CDR1 is SGHVS and CDR2 is FQNEAQ in the germline V gene. The CDR3 sequence is CASSFNRGNTEAFF. The CDR3 coding sequence is TGTGCCAGCAGCTTCAACAGGGGGAACACTGAAGCTTTCTTT.

The genes are TRBV19 and TRBJ1-1; a weak D match, TRBD1 (6 bases). Germline V lookup: CDR1 LNHDA, CDR2 SQIVND (reference sequence). V dropped 6 bases and J dropped 4 bases, with 9 bases sitting between them. The CDR3 contains 12 residues. CDR3 coding DNA: TGTGCCAGTAGGCCAGGGGCCACTGAAGCTTTCTTT. Translating it yields CASRPGATEAFF.

The V gene is TRBV2, the J gene TRBJ1-3, with 8 bases lining up with TRBD1. The CDR3 consists of 14 residues. In germline, CDR1 is SNHLY, CDR2 FYNNEI. V was clipped by 6 bases and J by 0 bases; unmatched bases: 1. The CDR3 loop reads CASRDRVSGNTIYF. The CDR3 DNA sequence: TGTGCCAGCAGGGACAGGGTCTCTGGAAACACCATATATTTT.

The chain carries TRBV7-2 and TRBJ2-1, with TRBD2 matching 7 bases. Germline CDR1 SGHTA, CDR2 FQGNSA. CDR3 length: 15 amino acids. The V and J ends lost 0 bases and 9 bases, in that order; junction bases with no gene match: 8. CDR3 coding DNA: TGTGCCAGCAGCTTAGCGGGAGGGCCCGGGGTTGAGCAGTTCTTC. Protein sequence: CASSLAGGPGVEQFF.

The rearrangement joins TRBV19 to TRBJ2-7; 10 nucleotides match TRBD1. The length of the CDR3 is 15 residues. CDR1 and CDR2 from the germline V gene are LNHDA and SQIVND (reference sequence). After removal of 5 bases from V and 2 bases from J, the junction contained 6 bases not matched to a gene. This chain's CDR3 is CASSPPGQGTYEQYF. The CDR3 nucleotides read TGTGCCAGTAGTCCACCGGGACAGGGGACCTACGAGCAGTACTTC.

This chain uses TRBV28 with TRBJ2-7, with 9 bases that match TRBD1. This CDR3 is built from 13 residues. J lost 3 bases, V lost 6 bases, and 3 bases had no gene match. CDR1 is MDHEN and CDR2 is SYDVKM in the germline V gene. The CDR3 is CASRQGQGYEQYF. Written as DNA, the CDR3 is TGTGCCAGCAGACAGGGACAGGGCTACGAGCAGTACTTC.

The chain is built from TRBV19 and TRBJ1-1; a weak D match, TRBD1 (6 bases). There are 16 residues in the CDR3. V lost 5 bases, J lost 11 bases, and 27 bases lay in between. The germline CDR1 and CDR2 sequences are LNHDA and SQIVND (reference sequence). The CDR3 region is CASSYLLNTGQEEAFF. CDR3 bases: TGTGCCAGTAGTTACCTTCTAAACACAGGGCAAGAAGAGGCTTTCTTT.

CDR3 nucleotides: TGTGCCAGCAGTTTACAGTACACAGATACGCAGTATTTT. Encoded protein: CASSLQYTDTQYF. The chain carries TRBV28 and TRBJ2-3; D is unclear. Trimming removed 2 bases at V and 2 bases at J, with 5 bases between. The germline CDR1 and CDR2 sequences are MDHEN and SYDVKM. The CDR3 covers 13 residues.

The chain uses TRBV7-9 and TRBJ2-7; D is perhaps TRBD1 (6 bases). Per the germline V gene, CDR1 is SEHNR and CDR2 is FQNEAQ (reference sequence). Trimming removed 3 bases at V and 6 bases at J, with 18 bases between. CDR3 length: 15 amino acids. In DNA, the CDR3 is TGTGCCAGCAGCTTTAGGCCTCTGGGGGCCGGCGAGCAGTACTTC. It yields the protein CASSFRPLGAGEQYF.

V is TRBV27 and J is TRBJ2-7; TRBD1 matches 9 bases. J gave up 6 bases and V 3 bases, and 6 bases lay outside the gene matches. Per the germline V gene, CDR1 is MNHEY and CDR2 is SMNVEV (reference sequence). This CDR3 is built from 14 residues. CDR3 in amino acids: CASSFGTGFTEQYF. The CDR3 DNA sequence: TGTGCCAGCAGTTTTGGGACAGGGTTCACCGAGCAGTACTTC.

This chain links TRBV6-4 with TRBJ1-5; D perhaps matches TRBD1 (6 bases). Between the trimmed V and J ends, which lost 1 base and 3 bases, there was a span of 13 bases. The length of the CDR3 is 16 residues. Germline-derived CDR1 and CDR2 are MRHNA and SNTAGT. This CDR3 is CASSDLRGQYNQPQHF. The CDR3, as DNA: TGTGCCAGCAGTGACTTGCGGGGGCAGTACAATCAGCCCCAGCATTTT.

This rearrangement joins TRBV27 to TRBJ1-5, with TRBD1 matching over 10 bases. The CDR3 totals 14 residues. CDR1 and CDR2 from the germline V gene are MNHEY and SMNVEV (reference sequence). J gave up 7 bases and V 0 bases, and 0 bases lay outside the gene matches. For the CDR3, the DNA is TGTGCCAGCAGTTTATCGGGACAGGGGCAGCCCCAGCATTTT. It translates to CASSLSGQGQPQHF.

The chain employs TRBV29-1 and TRBJ1-2; 7 bases fit TRBD1. CDR1 is SQVTM, CDR2 ANQGSEA, per germline. The V gene end was trimmed by 7 bases and the J gene end by 4 bases; junction bases not matched to a gene: 9. The CDR3 spans 13 residues. CDR3 protein: CSARQGEGYGYTF. Written as DNA, the CDR3 is TGCAGCGCCCGACAGGGTGAGGGCTATGGCTACACCTTC.